Below are 15 T cell receptor beta chains sequenced from a single sample in a study of graft-versus-host responses after intestinal transplantation. Using immunoSEQ multiplex PCR, the repertoire was profiled, and TCRdb retains in-frame clones only, with some absent. The table shows some 93,000 clones, with 91% occurring only once. Their target antigens are unknown. The sequences come from unstimulated CD8+ T cells sorted from spleen or lymph node cells, collected before intestinal transplant. Receptor source: a human donor who received an intestinal transplant.

The chain uses TRBV7-9 and TRBJ2-6, with D tentatively TRBD2 (6 bases). Looked up from germline, CDR1 is SEHNR and CDR2 is FQNEAQ (reference sequence). With 2 bases removed from V and 2 bases from J, the gap between germline ends came to 13 bases. The CDR3 contains 17 residues. The CDR3, as DNA: TGTGCCAGCAGCTTACCGCCCTCTAGCGCTGGGGCCAACGTCCTGACTTTC. Its translation is CASSLPPSSAGANVLTF.

The J gene is TRBJ1-5, the V gene TRBV27; D might be TRBD1 (5 bases). Trimming took off 0 bases at V and 5 bases at J, with 11 bases between the two ends. Germline CDR1 is MNHEY and CDR2 is SMNVEV (reference sequence). The CDR3 is 15 amino acids. The CDR3 here is CASSLSGGDYQPQHF. The CDR3 nucleotides read TGTGCCAGCAGTTTATCGGGAGGGGACTATCAGCCCCAGCATTTT.

The chain is built from TRBV19 and TRBJ1-2; D is unclear. V dropped 5 bases and J dropped 4 bases, with 11 bases sitting between them. Germline CDR1 LNHDA, CDR2 SQIVND (reference sequence). This CDR3 comprises 13 residues. This CDR3 reads CASSELSLYGYTF. CDR3 in DNA: TGTGCCAGTAGTGAGCTTTCCCTCTATGGCTACACCTTC.

This chain uses TRBV7-9 with TRBJ2-7; TRBD1 might be the D (6 bases). Germline lookup yields CDR1 SEHNR and CDR2 FQNEAQ (reference sequence). V was pared by 5 bases and J by 3 bases, with 20 bases between. The CDR3 has 16 residues. Here the CDR3 DNA reads TGTGCCAGCAGCACTAGGGACAAATCCTCGGGCTACGAGCAGTACTTC. This sequence encodes CASSTRDKSSGYEQYF.

The V and J genes are TRBV5-1 and TRBJ1-3; no firm D call. Germline CDR1 SGHRS, CDR2 YFSETQ. Trimming removed 4 bases at V and 0 bases at J, with 11 bases between. This CDR3 spans 15 amino acids. CDR3 nucleotides: TGCGCCAGCAGCGTCGACCCAGGCTCTGGAAACACCATATATTTT. It specifies CASSVDPGSGNTIYF.

The chain combines TRBV27 with TRBJ2-3, with 8 bases fitting TRBD2. CDR3 size: 15 residues. Germline V gene data show CDR1 as MNHEY and CDR2 as SMNVEV (reference sequence). Trimming cost V 3 bases and J 5 bases; bases outside gene matches: 7. CDR3 coding DNA: TGTGCCAGCAGTTTGGGGACTAGTCCCGGAGATACGCAGTATTTT. Amino acid sequence: CASSLGTSPGDTQYF.

V gene TRBV5-1 combines with J gene TRBJ2-1; 9 positions agree with TRBD1. J lost 7 bases, V lost 4 bases, and 3 bases had no gene match. There are 13 residues in the CDR3. Per the germline V gene, CDR1 is SGHRS and CDR2 is YFSETQ. In nucleotides, the CDR3 is TGCGCCAGCAGCCTTGGACAGGGGAATGAGCAGTTCTTC. It translates to CASSLGQGNEQFF.

Only one count was recorded for this clone. The chain joins TRBV4-1 to TRBJ2-3; D possibly corresponds to TRBD2 (7 bases). There are 17 residues in the CDR3. Per the germline V gene, CDR1 is MGHRA and CDR2 is YSYEKL. Trimming stripped 0 bases from V and 4 bases from J, with 17 bases between. The CDR3 protein is CASSQEVVGGPPDTQYF. The CDR3 DNA reads as TGCGCCAGCAGCCAAGAGGTGGTGGGGGGGCCCCCAGATACGCAGTATTTT.

This clone has just one count. The gene calls are TRBV27 and TRBJ1-2, with a possible D match to TRBD1 (6 bases). Per the germline V gene, CDR1 is MNHEY and CDR2 is SMNVEV (reference sequence). V was pared by 3 bases and J by 2 bases, with 13 bases between. This CDR3 region has 15 residues. In DNA, the CDR3 is TGTGCCAGCAGTTTTTTCAGGGGAGGGAACTATGGCTACACCTTC. Protein sequence: CASSFFRGGNYGYTF.

The rearrangement joins TRBV11-2 to TRBJ2-7; 8 bases fit TRBD1. This CDR3 contains 15 residues. V lost 5 bases, J lost 3 bases, and 9 bases stayed unmatched. Germline CDR1 reads SGHAT; CDR2 reads FQNNGV. CDR3 coding DNA: TGTGCCAGCAGCCTAGCCGGGACAGGATTCTACGAGCAGTACTTC. Amino acid sequence: CASSLAGTGFYEQYF.

This clone was counted between two and nine times. This chain links TRBV2 with TRBJ2-7; 11 bases line up with TRBD2. V shed 6 bases, J shed 7 bases, and the junction held 17 bases outside the gene matches. Germline V gene lookup returns CDR1 SNHLY and CDR2 FYNNEI. There are 17 residues in the CDR3. The CDR3 DNA reads TGTGCCAGCAGCGCTCTCCAGCTAGCGGGAGGCCTGGGGGAGCAGTACTTC. It translates to CASSALQLAGGLGEQYF.

The rearrangement links TRBV5-1 to TRBJ2-7, with a possible D match to TRBD2 (5 bases). The germline CDR1 and CDR2 sequences are SGHRS and YFSETQ. The V end was cut by 7 bases, the J end by 3 bases, with 14 bases between. CDR3 length: 13 amino acids. Here the CDR3 DNA reads TGCGCCAGCGCGCCGGGGTCCAACTACGAGCAGTACTTC. Translation: CASAPGSNYEQYF.

The V and J genes are TRBV4-1 and TRBJ2-2; 10 nucleotides line up with TRBD2. The CDR3 sequence is 17 residues long. CDR1 is MGHRA and CDR2 is YSYEKL in the germline V gene. The V and J ends lost 4 bases and 7 bases, in that order; junction bases with no gene match: 12. CDR3 nucleotides: TGCGCCAGCAGCCCCCCCGGAGCGGGAGGGTTTGGCGGGGAGCTGTTTTTT. Translating it yields CASSPPGAGGFGGELFF.

CDR3 sequence reads: CASSEAMDRNYGYTF. In DNA, the CDR3 is TGTGCCAGCAGTGAAGCGATGGACAGGAACTATGGCTACACCTTC. The chain employs TRBV2 and TRBJ1-2, with TRBD1 matching 7 bases. The CDR3 runs 15 residues. Per germline, CDR1 SNHLY and CDR2 FYNNEI. The J segment lost 2 bases and the V segment lost 0 bases, leaving 3 bases of the junction unmatched.

This clone appeared once. The chain employs TRBV27 and TRBJ1-1; tentatively, D is TRBD1 (6 bases). V was pared by 6 bases and J by 12 bases, with 14 bases between. The CDR3 has 11 residues. The germline CDR1 and CDR2 sequences are MNHEY and SMNVEV (reference sequence). The CDR3 DNA reads TGTGCCAGCAGGGCGGGGGGCTTTACTTTCTTT. Translated, it gives CASRAGGFTFF.